These T cell receptor beta chains were read from a single sample in a study of blood T cell repertoires in COVID-19. Sequencing was performed with immunoSEQ multiplex PCR; in TCRdb, only in-frame clones are kept and a portion is missing. This sample has some 57,000 clones, with roughly 90% found just once. Material: peripheral blood. These receptors originate from a man aged 60 to 75 with active COVID-19. Both conserved end residues are part of each CDR3. A D gene is named only where the DNA matches it firmly. The size entry is marked missing in some rows and otherwise reads once, few, many or a size class.

abundance	v_gene	j_gene	d_gene	CDR3nt	CDR3aa
-	TRBV9	TRBJ2-2	-	TGTGCCAGCAGCGTAGCCTCTACCGGGGAGCTGTTTTTT	CASSVASTGELFF
once	TRBV28	TRBJ2-1	-	TGTGCCAGCAGTCGGACTGTAAATGAGCAGTTCTTC	CASSRTVNEQFF
-	TRBV9	TRBJ1-1	-	TGTGCCAGCAGCCCTCAGACAGGACCCCCCTCCATGAACACTGAAGCTTTCTTT	CASSPQTGPPSMNTEAFF
-	TRBV5-4	TRBJ1-5	-	TGTGCCAGCAGCTTGGGGGCGAGTCAGCCCCAGCATTTT	CASSLGASQPQHF
few	TRBV11-2	TRBJ1-3	-	TGTGCCAGCGCCGGTCGGGGGGGCCGAAACACCATATATTTT	CASAGRGGRNTIYF
-	TRBV4-3	TRBJ1-4	-	TGCGCCAGCAGCCAAGATTTGAGGGGGGGGAGTGAAAAACTGTTTTTT	CASSQDLRGGSEKLFF
-	TRBV18	TRBJ2-7	TRBD1	TGTGCCAGCGCAAATCGCCCTCCGGGACAGGCGGACGAGCAGTACTTC	CASANRPPGQADEQYF
-	TRBV2	TRBJ1-1	TRBD1	TGTGCCAGCAGTCGACAGGGGGCGAACACTGAAGCTTTCTTT	CASSRQGANTEAFF
-	TRBV19	TRBJ2-3	-	TGTGCCAGTAGTAGGGGACTTAGCACAGATACGCAGTATTTT	CASSRGLSTDTQYF
-	TRBV18	TRBJ1-5	TRBD1	TGTGCCAGCTCACCTCGGACAGGGGCGGGCAATCAGCCCCAGCATTTT	CASSPRTGAGNQPQHF
once	TRBV5-1	TRBJ2-5	-	TGCGCCAGCAGCTTGGGAAGCGGAGAGACCCAGTACTTC	CASSLGSGETQYF
-	TRBV10-1	TRBJ1-1	-	TGCGCCAGCAGTGAGTCCTTGGGGAGACTTGAAGCTTTCTTT	CASSESLGRLEAFF
-	TRBV30	TRBJ1-5	TRBD1	TGTGCCTGGAGTTCCGGACAGGGGAATCAGCCCCAGCATTTT	CAWSSGQGNQPQHF
-	TRBV9	TRBJ1-6	-	TGTGCCAGCAGCGTAGCCGATAATTCACCCCTCCACTTT	CASSVADNSPLHF
once	TRBV2	TRBJ2-7	TRBD1	TGTGCCAGCAGCTGGTCCAGGGGGATAGGAAACGAGCAGTACTTC	CASSWSRGIGNEQYF
-	TRBV9	TRBJ1-3	-	TGTGCCAGCAGCGTAGGCGGAGACTCTGGAAACACCATATATTTT	CASSVGGDSGNTIYF
-	TRBV3-1/TRBV3-2	TRBJ1-2	-	TGTGCCAGCAGCCAAGAAGGTCAGGGGTATGGCTACACCTTC	CASSQEGQGYGYTF
-	TRBV7-2	TRBJ1-1	TRBD1	TGTGCCAGCAGTTCATCCGGGACAGCAAACACTGAAGCTTTCTTT	CASSSSGTANTEAFF
once	TRBV9	TRBJ1-4	TRBD1	TGTGCCAGCAGCCCCCGACAGGGAACTAATGAAAAACTGTTTTTT	CASSPRQGTNEKLFF
once	TRBV18	TRBJ1-2	TRBD1	TGTGCCAGCTCGCCGGGACAGAGCTATGGCTACACCTTC	CASSPGQSYGYTF
once	TRBV18	TRBJ2-5	-	TGTGCCAGCTCACCCCCTGCGTACCAAGAGACCCAGTACTTC	CASSPPAYQETQYF
-	TRBV19	TRBJ1-2	-	TGTGCCAGTAGTATCACGGGGGGCAATGGCTACACCTTC	CASSITGGNGYTF
-	TRBV7-2	TRBJ2-1	TRBD2	TGTGCCAGCAGCTTAGTACCGGGACTAGCGGGTGATGAGCAGTTCTTC	CASSLVPGLAGDEQFF
few	TRBV7-9	TRBJ1-6	-	TGTGCCAGCACCTTTAGTAAGCGGGGGGGAAGTAATTCACCCCTCCACTTT	CASTFSKRGGSNSPLHF
once	TRBV3-1/TRBV3-2	TRBJ1-4	TRBD1	TGTGCCAGCAGCAACAGGGGAGGTGACGAAAAACTGTTTTTT	CASSNRGGDEKLFF
-	TRBV27	TRBJ1-2	TRBD1	TGTGCCAGCAGTTTATCGTACAGGGGTGGTGATGGCTACACCTTC	CASSLSYRGGDGYTF
-	TRBV18	TRBJ2-1	-	TGTGCCAGCTCGCCCTTCGGGGACAATGAGCAGTTCTTC	CASSPFGDNEQFF
once	TRBV3-1/TRBV3-2	TRBJ1-1	TRBD1	TGTGCCAGCAGGATACAGGGGATGGACACTGAAGCTTTCTTT	CASRIQGMDTEAFF
once	TRBV6-6	TRBJ1-5	-	TGTGCCAGCAGTTCCAGGGCCACTCAGCCCCAGCATTTT	CASSSRATQPQHF
once	TRBV6-5	TRBJ2-7	TRBD2	TGTGCCAGCAGGCCCGGGACTAGCTACGAGCAGTACTTC	CASRPGTSYEQYF
-	TRBV6-1	TRBJ2-7	-	TGTGCCAGCAGTGATTTGGCAGGGGGGACCTACGAGCAGTACTTC	CASSDLAGGTYEQYF
once	TRBV4-2	TRBJ1-2	-	TGTGCCAGCAGCCAAGCCCTAATTGCGAGCTACACCTTC	CASSQALIASYTF
once	TRBV28	TRBJ1-2	-	TGTGCCAGCAAAAGCTTCCGGGATAACTATGGCTACACCTTC	CASKSFRDNYGYTF
-	TRBV15	TRBJ1-4	TRBD1	TGTGCCACCAGCCTGGACAGGGTTGCAACTAATGAAAAACTGTTTTTT	CATSLDRVATNEKLFF
-	TRBV9	TRBJ1-3	-	TGTGCCAGCAGCGAAGACCAGGGTTCTGGAAACACCATATATTTT	CASSEDQGSGNTIYF
-	TRBV6-5	TRBJ1-1	-	TGTGCCAGCAGGCGGGCGAACACTGAAGCTTTCTTT	CASRRANTEAFF
-	TRBV5-1	TRBJ1-2	-	TGCGCCAGCAGCTTGAGCGTACAGGGCTATGGCTACACCTTC	CASSLSVQGYGYTF
-	TRBV3-1/TRBV3-2	TRBJ2-2	TRBD1	TGTGCCAGCAGACCAGCTGGACAGGCAAAAACCGGGGAGCTGTTTTTT	CASRPAGQAKTGELFF
-	TRBV5-1	TRBJ2-3	TRBD1	TGCGCCAGCAGCTCAGGACAGGGTCCAACAGATACGCAGTATTTT	CASSSGQGPTDTQYF
-	TRBV2	TRBJ1-1	-	TGTGCCAGCAGTGGGGCCGTGAACACTGAAGCTTTCTTT	CASSGAVNTEAFF
-	TRBV15	TRBJ2-3	-	TGTGCCACCAGCAGAGCGGGGGTTTTAGCGTCTAATACGCAGTATTTT	CATSRAGVLASNTQYF
-	TRBV5-4	TRBJ2-5	-	TGTGCCAGCAGCTTTGGGGGCGAGGAGACCCAGTACTTC	CASSFGGEETQYF
-	TRBV5-1	TRBJ1-1	-	TGCGCCAGCAGCTTGACGGGGGGACTTGAAGCTTTCTTT	CASSLTGGLEAFF
-	TRBV3-1/TRBV3-2	TRBJ1-1	-	TGTGCCAGCAGCCAAGAGGGACACCGGATCACTGAAGCTTTCTTT	CASSQEGHRITEAFF